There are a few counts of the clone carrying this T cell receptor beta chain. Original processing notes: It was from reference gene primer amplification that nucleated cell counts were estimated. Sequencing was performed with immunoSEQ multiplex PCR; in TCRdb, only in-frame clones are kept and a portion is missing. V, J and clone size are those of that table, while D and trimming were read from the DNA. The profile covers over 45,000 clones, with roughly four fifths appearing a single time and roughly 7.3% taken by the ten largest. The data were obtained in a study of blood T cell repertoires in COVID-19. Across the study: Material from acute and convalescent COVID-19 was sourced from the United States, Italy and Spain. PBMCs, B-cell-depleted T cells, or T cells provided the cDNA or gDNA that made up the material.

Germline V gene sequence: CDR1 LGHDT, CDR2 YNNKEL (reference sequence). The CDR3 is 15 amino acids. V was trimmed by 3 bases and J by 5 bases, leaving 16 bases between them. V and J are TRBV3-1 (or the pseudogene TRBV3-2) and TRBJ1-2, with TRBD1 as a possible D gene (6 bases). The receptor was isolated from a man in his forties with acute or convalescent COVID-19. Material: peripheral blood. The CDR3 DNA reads TGTGCCAGCAGCCAGAATACAGGGTCGATGTATGGCTACACCTTC. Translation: CASSQNTGSMYGYTF.